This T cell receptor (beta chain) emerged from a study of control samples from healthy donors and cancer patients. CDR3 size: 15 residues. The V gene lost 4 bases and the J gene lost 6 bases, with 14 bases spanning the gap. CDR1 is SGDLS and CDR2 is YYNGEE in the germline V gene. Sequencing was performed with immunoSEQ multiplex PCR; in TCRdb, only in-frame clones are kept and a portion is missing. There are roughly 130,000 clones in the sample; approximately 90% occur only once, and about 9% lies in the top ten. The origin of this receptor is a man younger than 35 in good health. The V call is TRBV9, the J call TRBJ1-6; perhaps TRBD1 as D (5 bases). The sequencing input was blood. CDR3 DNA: TGTGCCAGCAGCTCCCAGGGTTCTGCTAATTCACCCCTCCACTTT. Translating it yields CASSSQGSANSPLHF.